The clone carrying this TCR beta chain was picked up many times. This entry belongs to a study of T cells after yellow fever vaccination. As for the study in general: Sorting on CD3, CD45RA, CCR7 and CD95 yielded EM, EMRA, CM and Tscm memory subsets. Overall study findings and caveats: The authors detected almost none of the vaccine-responding clonotypes in sorted memory subsets on day 0.

The TCR cDNA carried a universal primer site and UMIs from 5'RACE template switching. TCRdb ran MiXCR on the 5' RACE reads and lists one entry per CDR3 protein. The table includes over 25,000 distinct CDR3 sequences, about 5.5% detected once. CDR1 MDHEN and CDR2 SYDVKM come from the germline V gene. CDR3 length equals 14 residues. Trimming left V 7 bases short and J 5 bases short, with 17 bases between. The source was PBMCs, either bulk or a sorted T-cell subset (CD4+, CD8+, memory, or dextramer-sorted; not recorded which), collected 15 days after the yellow fever booster vaccination. The chain combines TRBV28 with TRBJ1-1; tentatively, D is TRBD1 (6 bases). This TCR came from a man aged 25-40 years who received the YFV17D yellow fever vaccine. The CDR3, as DNA: TGTGCCAGCACCCTAACACAGGGACGGACTGAAGCTTTCTTT. Translating gives CASTLTQGRTEAFF.